This T cell receptor beta chain derives from a study of Ad26.COV2.S vaccination and SARS-CoV-2 variants. Study context: Each vaccinee took Ad26.COV2.S intramuscularly, once or twice 56 days apart.

About this clone itself: Its antigen is currently unknown.

As to treatment: approximately 18 received Ad26.COV2.S at low or high dose, single or two shots; 5 received placebo; per-sample allocation not given. Sampling occurred on day 63 after the first vaccine or placebo injection. Cohort 1b enrolled adults aged 18-55 years in Boston. V dropped 8 bases and J dropped 3 bases, with 14 bases sitting between them. Germline CDR1 MDHEN, CDR2 SYDVKM. This CDR3 has 14 amino acids. Libraries were prepared by immunoSEQ multiplex PCR; TCRdb keeps only in-frame clonotypes and omits some of them. The sample consists of more than 300,000 clones, about 87% of them appearing once. General study points: The TCR breadth and depth analyses may have produced an underestimate of total T cell responses. Similar non-spike TCR breadth was observed in recipients of vaccine and of placebo.

This clonotype originated in a person aged 18-65 years who received the Ad26.COV2.S COVID-19 vaccine or a placebo. This sample comprised peripheral blood, obtained in a trial of Ad26.COV2.S vaccine versus placebo. The chain couples TRBV28 to TRBJ1-5, with a weak D call TRBD1 (5 bases). CDR3 amino acids: CASGYRQHNQPQHF. Written as DNA, the CDR3 is TGTGCCAGCGGTTATCGACAGCACAATCAGCCCCAGCATTTT.